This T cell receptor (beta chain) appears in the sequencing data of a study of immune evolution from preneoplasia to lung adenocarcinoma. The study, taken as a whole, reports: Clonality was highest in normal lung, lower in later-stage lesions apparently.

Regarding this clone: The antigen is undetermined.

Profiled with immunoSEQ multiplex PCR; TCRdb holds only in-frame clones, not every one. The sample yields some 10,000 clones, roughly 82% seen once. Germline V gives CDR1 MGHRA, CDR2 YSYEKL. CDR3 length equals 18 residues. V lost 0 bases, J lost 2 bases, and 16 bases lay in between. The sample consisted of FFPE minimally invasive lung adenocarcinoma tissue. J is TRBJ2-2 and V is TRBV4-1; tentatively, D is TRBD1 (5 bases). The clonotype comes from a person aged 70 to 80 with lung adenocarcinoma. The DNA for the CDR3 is TGCGCCAGCAGCCAAGATCTCGAGACAAGGGGCAACACCGGGGAGCTGTTTTTT. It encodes CASSQDLETRGNTGELFF.